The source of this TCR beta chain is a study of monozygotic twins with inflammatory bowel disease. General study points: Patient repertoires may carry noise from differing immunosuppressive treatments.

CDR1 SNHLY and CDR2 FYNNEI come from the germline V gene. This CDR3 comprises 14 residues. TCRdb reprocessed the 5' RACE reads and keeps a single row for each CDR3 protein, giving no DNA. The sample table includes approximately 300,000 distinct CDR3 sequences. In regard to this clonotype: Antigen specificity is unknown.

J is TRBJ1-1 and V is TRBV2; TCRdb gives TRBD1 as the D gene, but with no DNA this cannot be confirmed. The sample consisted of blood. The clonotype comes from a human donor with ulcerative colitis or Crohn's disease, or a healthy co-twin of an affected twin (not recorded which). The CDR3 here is CASSGDDGNTEAFF.